This T cell receptor (beta chain) stems from a study of blood T cell repertoires in COVID-19. The CDR3 has 14 residues. Trimming pared 6 bases from V and 1 base from J, leaving 12 bases between. Per the germline V gene, CDR1 is SNHLY and CDR2 is FYNNEI. Authors' methods: Amplification of reference gene primers was used by the study to estimate nucleated cell counts. TCRdb's copy holds only in-frame clones and misses some; the assay was immunoSEQ multiplex PCR. For V, J and clone size, that table is used; D and trimming come from the DNA. The table shows some 40,000 clones, with approximately 80% occurring only once.

Sequenced input: peripheral blood. V gene TRBV2 combines with J gene TRBJ1-1; D unclear. The TCR sequence derives from a human donor in a cohort sampled during active or convalescent COVID-19. The donor label of this sample is uncertain. CDR3 DNA: TGTGCCAGCAGGGAGGACTTACCGAACACTGAAGCTTTCTTT. It is translated as CASREDLPNTEAFF.